The entry that follows covers one TCR beta chain sequence. This clonotype was observed a few times. Its antigen remains undetermined. Nothing much larger sits one base from this clone, and base qualities are not available. The sample is drawn from a study of T-cell reconstitution after alpha-beta-depleted transplantation in children (dated by TCRdb to the mid-2010s). Regarding the research as a whole: Using TCR repertoire profiling, the study quantitatively followed how T-cell immune reconstitution unfolded in children after TCRalphabeta/CD19-depleted allogeneic hematopoietic cell transplantation.

Library generation was performed with PCR. The instrument was an Illumina HiSeq 2500. Molecular barcoding was employed in the preparation of TCR libraries, with unique molecular identifiers being used to normalize TCRbeta repertoire quantification. TCRdb applied fastp at Q25 and MiXCR to the public reads, then kept only in-frame beta chains. All rows with the same CDR3 protein become a single entry with the most common DNA and genes. The sample includes 450,000 to 600,000 distinct CDR3 sequences, with about 18% observed a single time. The biggest ten clones account for 3.3% of the sample. From the germline V gene, CDR1 is SQVTM and CDR2 is ANQGSEA. A distance of 13 bases separates the germline ends of V and J, which lose 7 bases and 3 bases respectively. The CDR3 runs 12 residues from the cysteine to the phenylalanine. Only the CDR3 portion is preserved as DNA: 36 bases, with reading frame beginning at the first base.

Sequencing was performed on PBMCs from the stem cell graft donor, taken from the stem cell graft. The sequence links TRBV29-1 to TRBJ2-7, and perhaps TRBD2 as D gene, on 5 matching bases. This sequence originates from a human donor who donated a stem cell graft to a child with acute lymphoblastic leukemia. Here is the DNA: TGCAGCGCCCGGACTTCACTCTACGAGCAGTACTTC. It translates as CSARTSLYEQYF.